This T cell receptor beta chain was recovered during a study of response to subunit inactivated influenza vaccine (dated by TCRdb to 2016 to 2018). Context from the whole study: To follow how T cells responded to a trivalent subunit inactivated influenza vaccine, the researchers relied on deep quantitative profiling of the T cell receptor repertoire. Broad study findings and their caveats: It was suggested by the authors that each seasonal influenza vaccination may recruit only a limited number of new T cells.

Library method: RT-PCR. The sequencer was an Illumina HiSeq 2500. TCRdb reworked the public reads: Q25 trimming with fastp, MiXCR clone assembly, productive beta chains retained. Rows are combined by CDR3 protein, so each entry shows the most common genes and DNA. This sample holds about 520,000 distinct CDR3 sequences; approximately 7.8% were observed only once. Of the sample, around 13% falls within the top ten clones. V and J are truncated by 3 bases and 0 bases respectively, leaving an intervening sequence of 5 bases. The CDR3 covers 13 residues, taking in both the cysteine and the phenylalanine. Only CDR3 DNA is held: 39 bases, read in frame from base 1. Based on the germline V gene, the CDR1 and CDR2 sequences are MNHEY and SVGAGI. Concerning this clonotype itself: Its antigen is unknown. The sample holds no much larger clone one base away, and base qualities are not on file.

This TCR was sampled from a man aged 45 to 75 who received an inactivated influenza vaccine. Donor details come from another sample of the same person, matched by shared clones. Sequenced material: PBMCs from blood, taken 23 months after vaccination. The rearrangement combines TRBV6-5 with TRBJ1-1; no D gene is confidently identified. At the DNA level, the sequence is TGTGCCAGCAGTTATCAGTTGAACACTGAAGCTTTCTTT. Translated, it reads CASSYQLNTEAFF.